One sample yielded the 3 T cell receptor beta chains listed below, sequenced in a study of blood T cell repertoires in COVID-19. Sequencing used immunoSEQ multiplex PCR; TCRdb keeps in-frame clones, though not all of them. The sample gives 120,000 to 150,000 clones, around 86% of which show up once; more than 5% is in the top ten. Sample: peripheral blood. The receptors were gathered from a human donor in a cohort sampled during active COVID-19.

This clone showed up just once. The V and J genes are TRBV7-3 and TRBJ2-5, with 13 bases aligning to TRBD2. Germline CDR1 SGHTA, CDR2 FQGTGA. The CDR3 consists of 16 residues. V shed 2 bases, J shed 3 bases, and the junction held 3 bases outside the gene matches. The CDR3 bases are TGTGCCAGCAGCTTAGGGGGGACTAGCGGGAAAGAGACCCAGTACTTC. This encodes CASSLGGTSGKETQYF. Combining the CDR3 with reference TRBV7-3 and TRBJ2-5 gives the whole variable domain GAGVSQTPSNKVTEKGKYVELRCDPISGHTALYWYRQSLGQGPEFLIYFQGTGAADDSGLPNDRFFAVRPEGSVSTLKIQRTERGDSAVYLCASSLGGTSGKETQYFGPGTRLLVL.

The chain couples TRBV5-1 to TRBJ1-1, with D possibly being TRBD1 (5 bases). The CDR3 sequence is 15 residues long. Germline V gives CDR1 SGHRS, CDR2 YFSETQ. Trimming stripped 0 bases from V and 9 bases from J, with 18 bases between. CDR3 DNA sequence: TGCGCCAGCAGCTTGGTCGAGACAGCGCTTGAAAAAGCTTTCTTT. This gives the protein CASSLVETALEKAFF.

The chain recombines TRBV9 with TRBJ1-3; 9 bases fit TRBD1. Germline V gene sequence: CDR1 SGDLS, CDR2 YYNGEE. The junction had 12 bases not matched to a gene; V was cut back by 4 bases and J by 1 base. The CDR3 covers 18 residues. For the CDR3, the DNA is TGTGCCAGCAGCCCACAGGGGGCGCGAATAAGGTCTGGAAACACCATATATTTT. Translated, it gives CASSPQGARIRSGNTIYF.